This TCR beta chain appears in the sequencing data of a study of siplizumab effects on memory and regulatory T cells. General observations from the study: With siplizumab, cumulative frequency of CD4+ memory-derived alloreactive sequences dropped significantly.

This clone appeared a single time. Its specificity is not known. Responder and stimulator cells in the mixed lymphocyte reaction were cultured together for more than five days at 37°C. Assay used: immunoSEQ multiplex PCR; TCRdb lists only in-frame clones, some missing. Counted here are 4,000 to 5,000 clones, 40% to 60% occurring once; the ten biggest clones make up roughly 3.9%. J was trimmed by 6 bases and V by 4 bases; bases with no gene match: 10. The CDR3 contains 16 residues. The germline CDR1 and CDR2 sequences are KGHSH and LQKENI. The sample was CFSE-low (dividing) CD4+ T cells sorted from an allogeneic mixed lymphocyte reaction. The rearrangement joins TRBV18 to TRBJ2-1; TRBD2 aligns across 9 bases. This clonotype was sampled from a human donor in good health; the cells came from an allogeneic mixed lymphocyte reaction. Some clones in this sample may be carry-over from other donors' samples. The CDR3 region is CASSRNQAGGPNEQFF. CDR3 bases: TGTGCCAGCTCACGAAATCAAGCGGGGGGCCCCAATGAGCAGTTCTTC.